Included here is one T cell receptor beta chain sequence, with context. This specimen belongs to a study of shared clonotypes between healthy human individuals. This CDR3 comprises 14 residues. Germline loops: CDR1 SGHRS, CDR2 YFSETQ. The V and J ends lost 3 bases and 2 bases respectively, with 12 bases between them. Sequencing was performed with immunoSEQ multiplex PCR; in TCRdb, only in-frame clones are kept and a portion is missing. The table lists a few hundred thousand clones, 65% of them singletons. The chain recombines TRBV5-1 with TRBJ2-7; possible D gene TRBD2, 6 bases. The source is a man between 25 and 39 years old in good health. The sample taken for sequencing was memory CD4+ T cells sorted from blood. The subset is: CD45RA-negative fraction. As DNA, the CDR3 is TGCGCCAGCAGCTGGGGGGACGGAACCTACGAGCAGTACTTC. Protein: CASSWGDGTYEQYF. Full variable domain (outside the CDR3, taken from reference TRBV5-1 and TRBJ2-7): KAGVTQTPRYLIKTRGQQVTLSCSPISGHRSVSWYQQTPGQGLQFLFEYFSETQRNKGNFPGRFSGRQFSNSRSEMNVSTLELGDSALYLCASSWGDGTYEQYFGPGTRLTVT.